This T cell receptor beta chain was retrieved from a study of blood T cell repertoires in COVID-19. This CDR3 is built from 17 residues. The germline CDR1 and CDR2 sequences are SGDLS and YYNGEE. V lost 0 bases to trimming and J lost 6 bases; unmatched junction nucleotides: 8. Assay: immunoSEQ multiplex PCR; the TCRdb copy retains only in-frame clones and omits some. The sample carries about 230,000 clones, around 84% recorded once. The chain recombines TRBV9 with TRBJ2-3; 12 nucleotides line up with TRBD2. Sample: peripheral blood. The receptor was derived from a woman of 80 years or more with active or convalescent COVID-19. CDR3 coding DNA: TGTGCCAGCAGCGTAGCCGGGACTAGCGGGTGGGGGGATACGCAGTATTTT. Protein product: CASSVAGTSGWGDTQYF.